The 17 T cell receptor beta chains given below trace back to one sample, sequenced in a study of CD4 T cells in relation to SARS-CoV-2 and coronaviruses. The unexposed donors gave CD4+ T cells in about 2011-2019, prior to COVID-19. The cells were cultured for about 10 days before CD4+ T cells were isolated. These receptors are not linked to any known antigen. Sequencing used immunoSEQ multiplex PCR; TCRdb keeps in-frame clones, though not all of them. The sample consists of 25,000 or so clones, about two thirds of them appearing once. The specimen was CD4+ T cells from PBMCs, cultured in vitro. The receptors shown here come from a human donor in good health.

This clone turned up a few times. The rearrangement links TRBV5-1 to TRBJ1-6; D gene uncertain. V lost 3 bases, J lost 8 bases, and 15 bases lay in between. Per germline, CDR1 SGHRS and CDR2 YFSETQ. The CDR3 spans 15 residues. The CDR3 protein is CASSSDPQEDSPLHF. CDR3 DNA: TGCGCCAGCAGCTCAGATCCCCAAGAGGATTCACCCCTCCACTTT.

This sequence joins TRBV29-1 and TRBJ2-2; D ambiguous. The CDR3 spans 15 residues. Trimming pared 4 bases from V and 4 bases from J, leaving 16 bases between. CDR1 and CDR2 from the germline V gene are SQVTM and ANQGSEA. CDR3 coding DNA: TGCAGCGTTGCGGTGAGAAGCCTTGGCACCGGGGAGCTGTTTTTT. As protein: CSVAVRSLGTGELFF.

This chain connects TRBV7-2 to TRBJ2-2, with 10 bases fitting TRBD1. The CDR3 contains 17 residues. CDR1 and CDR2 from the germline V gene are SGHTA and FQGNSA. V gave up 1 base and J gave up 5 bases; unmatched junction bases: 7. CDR3 DNA sequence: TGTGCCAGCAGCTTAGTAACCGGGACAGGGGAGACCGGGGAGCTGTTTTTT. Translated, it gives CASSLVTGTGETGELFF. The full variable domain, its missing parts supplied by reference TRBV7-2 and TRBJ2-2, is GAGVSQSPSNKVTEKGKDVELRCDPISGHTALYWYRQSLGQGLEFLIYFQGNSAPDKSGLPSDRFSAERTGGSVSTLTIQRTQQEDSAVYLCASSLVTGTGETGELFFGEGSRLTVL.

The J gene is TRBJ2-4, the V gene TRBV19; maybe TRBD2 (5 bases). Trimming removed 5 bases at V and 8 bases at J, with 16 bases between. This CDR3 spans 14 amino acids. Looked up from germline, CDR1 is LNHDA and CDR2 is SQIVND (reference sequence). The CDR3 DNA reads TGTGCCAGTAGTTTAAGGGAGATTGGGGACATTCAGTACTTC. Encoded protein: CASSLREIGDIQYF.

The V and J genes are TRBV5-8 and TRBJ2-2, with 9 bases aligning to TRBD2. CDR1 is SGHTS, CDR2 YDEGEE, per germline. V shed 1 base, J shed 7 bases, and the junction held 14 bases outside the gene matches. The CDR3 extends over 18 amino acids. The CDR3: CASSLPRLAVYEGGELFF. CDR3 bases: TGTGCCAGCAGCTTGCCGAGACTAGCGGTATATGAAGGCGGGGAGCTGTTTTTT.

The rearrangement links TRBV5-8 to TRBJ2-7; TRBD2 matches at 12 bases. Trimming cost V 0 bases and J 7 bases; bases outside gene matches: 2. Germline CDR1 and CDR2: SGHTS and YDEGEE. The CDR3 spans 14 residues. CDR3 region: CASSLGLAGEEQYF. DNA of the CDR3: TGTGCCAGCAGCTTGGGACTAGCGGGAGAAGAGCAGTACTTC. The whole variable domain, filled in from reference TRBV5-8 and TRBJ2-7, reads EAGVTQSPTHLIKTRGQQATLRCSPISGHTSVYWYQQALGLGLQFLLWYDEGEERNRGNFPPRFSGRQFPNYSSELNVNALELEDSALYLCASSLGLAGEEQYFGPGTRLTVT.

The rearrangement uses TRBV5-1 and TRBJ2-5; 7 bases are a match to TRBD1. The CDR3 has 14 residues. V shed 2 bases and J 5 bases; nucleotides not matched to a gene: 6. Germline V gene data show CDR1 as SGHRS and CDR2 as YFSETQ. CDR3 bases: TGCGCCAGCAGCTTTTCAGGGGGTAGGGAGACCCAGTACTTC. The encoded protein is CASSFSGGRETQYF.

The V and J genes are TRBV6-5 and TRBJ1-4; perhaps TRBD1 as D (6 bases). The CDR3 is 15 residues long. Germline CDR1 and CDR2: MNHEY and SVGAGI. Trimming pared 5 bases from V and 0 bases from J, leaving 10 bases between. The DNA for the CDR3 is TGTGCCAGCAGTCCCCACAGGGCAACTAATGAAAAACTGTTTTTT. It yields the protein CASSPHRATNEKLFF.

This clone was observed a single time. V usage is TRBV6-5 and J usage is TRBJ1-6, with 7 bases identical to TRBD1. The CDR3 loop spans 14 amino acids. CDR1 and CDR2 from the germline V gene are MNHEY and SVGAGI. V was pared by 8 bases and J by 5 bases, with 6 bases of the junction left unmatched. CDR3 in DNA: TGTGCCAGCCACGGGACAGCGGATAATTCACCCCTCCACTTT. This gives the protein CASHGTADNSPLHF.

The chain employs TRBV4-3 and TRBJ1-2, with D perhaps matching TRBD1 (5 bases). Germline assignment: CDR1 LGHNA and CDR2 YSLEER. There are 15 residues in the CDR3. V was shortened by 0 bases and J by 2 bases, with 10 bases between the two germline ends. The CDR3 coding sequence is TGCGCCAGCAGCCAAGATTGGGGCTCGAACTATGGCTACACCTTC. Its translation is CASSQDWGSNYGYTF.

This clone was counted between two and nine times. This chain connects TRBV2 to TRBJ2-2; 10 bases fit TRBD2. The CDR3 has 16 residues. The germline CDR1 and CDR2 sequences are SNHLY and FYNNEI. V lost 7 bases and J lost 6; bases outside the gene matches: 11. The CDR3 loop reads CASMGGSGGASGELFF. In DNA form, the CDR3 reads TGTGCCAGCATGGGGGGAAGCGGGGGGGCCTCCGGGGAGCTGTTTTTT.

V and J are TRBV5-1 and TRBJ2-3; 16 bases line up with TRBD2. The CDR3 loop spans 18 amino acids. J was trimmed by 1 base and V by 5 bases; bases with no gene match: 7. Germline V gives CDR1 SGHRS, CDR2 YFSETQ. For the CDR3, the DNA is TGCGCCAGCAGTCGAGGGACTAGCGGGGGGGCGGGCACAGATACGCAGTATTTT. Protein: CASSRGTSGGAGTDTQYF.

The chain couples TRBV19 to TRBJ2-5, with TRBD2 identical over 9 bases. CDR3 size: 16 residues. J was trimmed by 2 bases and V by 1 base; bases with no gene match: 5. The germline V gene encodes CDR1 LNHDA and CDR2 SQIVND (reference sequence). In DNA, the CDR3 is TGTGCCAGTAGTATAGGAGGCGGGGGGGCACAAGAGACCCAGTACTTC. Protein sequence: CASSIGGGGAQETQYF. Variable domain in full (rest from reference TRBV19 and TRBJ2-5): DGGITQSPKYLFRKEGQNVTLSCEQNLNHDAMYWYRQDPGQGLRLIYYSQIVNDFQKGDIAEGYSVSREKKESFPLTVTSAQKNPTAFYLCASSIGGGGAQETQYFGPGTRLLVL.

The J gene is TRBJ2-5, the V gene TRBV30, with 7 bases identical to TRBD2. Germline CDR1 GTSNPN, CDR2 SVGIG (reference sequence). Losses at the gene ends were 8 bases for V and 5 bases for J; bases not matched to a gene: 11. The CDR3 runs 13 residues. The chain's CDR3 is CATRDYNVETQYF. Here the CDR3 DNA reads TGTGCCACCCGGGACTACAACGTGGAGACCCAGTACTTC.

This clone came up a few times. The chain uses TRBV30 and TRBJ1-5; D gene unclear. The V gene's germline CDR1 is GTSNPN and CDR2 SVGIG (reference sequence). This CDR3 has 13 amino acids. V was pared by 0 bases and J by 10 bases, with 13 bases between. Here the CDR3 reads CAWSVSATSPQHF. The CDR3 DNA reads TGTGCCTGGAGTGTATCTGCGACGTCTCCCCAGCATTTT. Combining the CDR3 with reference TRBV30 and TRBJ1-5 gives the whole variable domain SQTIHQWPATLVQPVGSPLSLECTVEGTSNPNLYWYRQAAGRGLQLLFYSVGIGQISSEVPQNLSASRPQDRQFILSSKKLLLSDSGFYLCAWSVSATSPQHFGDGTRLSIL.

V is TRBV12-5 and J is TRBJ2-3, with TRBD2 matching 10 bases. The ends lost 3 bases at V and 1 base at J; junction bases unmatched: 4. This CDR3 region has 16 residues. The germline V gene has CDR1 LGHNT and CDR2 FRNRAP. The CDR3 region has the DNA TGTGCTAGTGGTTTCGAACTAGCGGGGCGCACAGATACGCAGTATTTT. It codes for CASGFELAGRTDTQYF.

This clone has just a few counts. The V gene is TRBV7-3, the J gene TRBJ2-3, with D possibly TRBD2 on 6 matching bases. This CDR3 has 14 amino acids. The ends were cut back, 5 bases at V and 0 bases at J, with 9 bases in the middle. Looked up from germline, CDR1 is SGHTA and CDR2 is FQGTGA. CDR3 loop: CASSVGLSTDTQYF. Written as DNA, the CDR3 is TGTGCCAGCAGCGTCGGACTAAGCACAGATACGCAGTATTTT.